This T cell receptor (beta chain) was recorded in a study of technical replicates of blood from a handful of donors. Method: immunoSEQ multiplex PCR; TCRdb's copy keeps in-frame clones and lacks some. The repertoire holds about 80,000 clones, around 90% seen once, with around 0.37% in the top ten. Deletions cut 6 bases from V and 0 bases from J, with 15 bases between. CDR3 size: 15 residues. CDR1 is MDHEN, CDR2 SYDVKM, per germline. The specimen sequenced was T cells isolated from PBMCs. V is TRBV28 and J is TRBJ2-7; weak D call: TRBD1 (5 bases). The source is a human donor in good health. Here the CDR3 reads CASSDPQVSSYEQYF. The DNA of the CDR3 is TGTGCCAGCAGCGATCCACAGGTGAGCTCCTACGAGCAGTACTTC.